The present entry profiles one T cell receptor beta chain with its context. As yet, its antigen is unknown. The length of the CDR3 is 16 residues. V was cut by 1 base and J by 2 bases, with 13 bases left in between. Germline V CDR1 and CDR2: SGHDT, YYEEEE. The data were obtained in a study of cytomegalovirus exposure and HLA in healthy donors. General study findings and limits: Earlier analysis found most TCR beta V segments productive about 90% or about 30% of the time. Most CMV-associated TCR beta chains appeared HLA-restricted in a later analysis. Indistinguishability led to the exclusion of some V segments, TRBV6-2 and TRBV6-3 included.

In the PCR, 60 Vbeta and 13 Jbeta primers were used. Profiling relied on immunoSEQ multiplex PCR, and the TCRdb table lists in-frame clones only, not all of them. This sample has about 200,000 clones, with about 78% found just once. This TCR came from a woman aged 30 to 39 in good health and CMV-seronegative. The rearrangement links TRBV5-6 to TRBJ2-1; D is perhaps TRBD1 (6 bases). The sequenced sample consisted of PBMCs. DNA of the CDR3: TGTGCCAGCAGCTTGATGCAGGGGCAGGCCTACAATGAGCAGTTCTTC. This codes for CASSLMQGQAYNEQFF.